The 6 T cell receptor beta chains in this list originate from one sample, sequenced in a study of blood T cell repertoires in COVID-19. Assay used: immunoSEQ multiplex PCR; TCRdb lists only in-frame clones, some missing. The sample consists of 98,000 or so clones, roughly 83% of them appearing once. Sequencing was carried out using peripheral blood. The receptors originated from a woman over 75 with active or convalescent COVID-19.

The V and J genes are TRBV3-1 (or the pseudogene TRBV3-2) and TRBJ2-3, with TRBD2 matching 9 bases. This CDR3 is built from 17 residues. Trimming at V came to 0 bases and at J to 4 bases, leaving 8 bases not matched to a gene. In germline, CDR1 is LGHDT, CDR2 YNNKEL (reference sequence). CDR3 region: CASSQEMIAGAADTQYF. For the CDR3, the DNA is TGTGCCAGCAGCCAAGAAATGATAGCGGGAGCCGCAGATACGCAGTATTTT.

CDR3 coding DNA: TGTGCCAGCAGCAAACAGGTGATCTGGACTGAAGCTTTCTTT. It yields the protein CASSKQVIWTEAFF. The chain joins TRBV21-1 to TRBJ1-1; TRBD1 was called by the table and not checked on the DNA. TRBV21-1 is listed as a pseudogene. The CDR3 sequence is 14 residues long.

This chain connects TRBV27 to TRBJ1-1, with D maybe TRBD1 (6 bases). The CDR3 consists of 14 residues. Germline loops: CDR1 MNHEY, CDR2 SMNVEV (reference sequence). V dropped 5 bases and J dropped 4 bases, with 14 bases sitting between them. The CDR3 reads CASSPDRRSTEAFF. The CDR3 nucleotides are TGTGCCAGCAGTCCCGACAGGAGGAGCACTGAAGCTTTCTTT.

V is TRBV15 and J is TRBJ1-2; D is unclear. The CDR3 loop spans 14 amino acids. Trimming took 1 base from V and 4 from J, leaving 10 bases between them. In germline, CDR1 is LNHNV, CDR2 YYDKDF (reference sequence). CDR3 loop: CATSRAGSGYGYTF. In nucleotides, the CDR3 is TGTGCCACCAGCAGAGCCGGGAGCGGCTATGGCTACACCTTC.

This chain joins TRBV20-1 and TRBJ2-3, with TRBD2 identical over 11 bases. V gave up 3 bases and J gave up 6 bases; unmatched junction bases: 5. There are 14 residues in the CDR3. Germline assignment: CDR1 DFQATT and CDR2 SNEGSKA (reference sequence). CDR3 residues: CSASLTSGSDTQYF. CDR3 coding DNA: TGCAGTGCTAGTCTTACTAGCGGGAGCGATACGCAGTATTTT.

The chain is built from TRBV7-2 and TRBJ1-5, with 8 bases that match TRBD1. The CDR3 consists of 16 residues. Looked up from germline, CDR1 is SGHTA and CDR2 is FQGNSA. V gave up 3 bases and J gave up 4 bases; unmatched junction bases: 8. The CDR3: CASSFYVDRGNQPQHF. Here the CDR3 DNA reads TGTGCCAGCAGCTTTTATGTAGACAGGGGAAATCAGCCCCAGCATTTT.